This T cell receptor beta chain is from a study of OX40 agonist ivuxolimab in advanced cancers. The ends lost 5 bases at V and 5 bases at J; junction bases unmatched: 6. The CDR3 spans 14 residues. The V gene's germline CDR1 is SGHAT and CDR2 FQNNGV. TCRdb's copy holds only in-frame clones and misses some; the assay was immunoSEQ multiplex PCR. The sample yields 65,000 to 95,000 clones, approximately 89% seen once. This chain links TRBV11-2 with TRBJ2-5; 9 nucleotides match TRBD1. The receptor comes from an adult with an advanced solid tumor such as melanoma, head and neck, liver or kidney cancer. The sample here was CD4+ or CD8+ T cells sorted from blood, taken in a trial of the OX40 agonist ivuxolimab. CDR3 coding DNA: TGTGCCAGCAGCCGAACAGGGGGCGTGGAGACCCAGTACTTC. It encodes CASSRTGGVETQYF.